This T cell receptor beta chain was obtained from a study of cytomegalovirus exposure and HLA in healthy donors. Study findings and constraints: The only immune exposure information that was available was CMV serostatus. In the analysis, some V segments, TRBV6-2 and TRBV6-3 included, were excluded as indistinguishable. Most TCR sequences showed up rarely, but some public TCRs showed up in many donors.

As regards this clone: Its specificity is unknown.

The CDR3 has 14 amino acids. V was shortened by 5 bases and J by 0 bases, with 10 bases between the two germline ends. The germline V gene has CDR1 SGHRS and CDR2 YFSETQ. The primer mix had 60 Vbeta and 13 Jbeta primers. Sequenced by immunoSEQ multiplex PCR; TCRdb stores in-frame clones only, minus some. The table lists approximately 61,000 clones. The TCR sequence derives from a young woman in good health and CMV-seronegative. The specimen sequenced was PBMCs. The genes are TRBV5-1 and TRBJ2-3; TRBD1 might be the D (5 bases). CDR3 coding DNA: TGCGCCAGCAGGGTGACAGAAAGCACAGATACGCAGTATTTT. Translated, it gives CASRVTESTDTQYF.